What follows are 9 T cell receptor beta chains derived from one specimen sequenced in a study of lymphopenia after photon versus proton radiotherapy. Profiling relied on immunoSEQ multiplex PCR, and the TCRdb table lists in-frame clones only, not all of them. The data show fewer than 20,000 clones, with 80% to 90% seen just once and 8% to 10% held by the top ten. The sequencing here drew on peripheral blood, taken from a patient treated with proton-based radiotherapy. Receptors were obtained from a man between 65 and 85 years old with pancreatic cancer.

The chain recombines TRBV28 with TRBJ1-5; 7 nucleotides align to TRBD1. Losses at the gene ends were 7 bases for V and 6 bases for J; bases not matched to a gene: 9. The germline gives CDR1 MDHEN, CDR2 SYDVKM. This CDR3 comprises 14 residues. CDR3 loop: CASILRGLGQPQHF. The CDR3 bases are TGTGCCAGCATTTTGAGGGGGCTCGGTCAGCCCCAGCATTTT.

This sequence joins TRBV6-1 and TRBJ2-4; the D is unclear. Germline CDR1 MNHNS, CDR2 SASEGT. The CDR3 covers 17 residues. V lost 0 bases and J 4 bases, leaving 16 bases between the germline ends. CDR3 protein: CASSEALGGVQKNIQYF. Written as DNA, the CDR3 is TGTGCCAGCAGTGAAGCGTTGGGCGGCGTACAAAAAAACATTCAGTACTTC.

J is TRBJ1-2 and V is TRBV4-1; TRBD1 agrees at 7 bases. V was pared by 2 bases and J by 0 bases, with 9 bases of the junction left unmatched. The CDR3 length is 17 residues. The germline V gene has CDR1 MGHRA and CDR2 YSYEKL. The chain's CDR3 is CASSQSGQKPTNYGYTF. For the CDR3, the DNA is TGCGCCAGCAGCCAATCGGGACAGAAACCTACTAACTATGGCTACACCTTC.

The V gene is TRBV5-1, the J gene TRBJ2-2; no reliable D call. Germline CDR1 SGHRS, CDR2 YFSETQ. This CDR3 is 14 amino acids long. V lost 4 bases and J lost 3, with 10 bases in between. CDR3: CASSRAWDTGELFF. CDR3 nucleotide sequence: TGCGCCAGCAGCCGGGCCTGGGACACCGGGGAGCTGTTTTTT.

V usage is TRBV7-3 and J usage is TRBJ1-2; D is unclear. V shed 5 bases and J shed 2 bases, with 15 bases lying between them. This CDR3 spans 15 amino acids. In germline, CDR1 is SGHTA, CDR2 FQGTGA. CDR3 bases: TGTGCCAGCAGCCCACGGGAGGGTGGAAACTATGGCTACACCTTC. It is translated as CASSPREGGNYGYTF.

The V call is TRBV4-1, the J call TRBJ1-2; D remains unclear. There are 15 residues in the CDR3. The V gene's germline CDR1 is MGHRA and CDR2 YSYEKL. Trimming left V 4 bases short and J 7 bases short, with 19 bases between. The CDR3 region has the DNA TGCGCCAGCAGCCCGTGGAGCCGGGGTTTCGTTGGCTACACCTTC. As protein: CASSPWSRGFVGYTF.

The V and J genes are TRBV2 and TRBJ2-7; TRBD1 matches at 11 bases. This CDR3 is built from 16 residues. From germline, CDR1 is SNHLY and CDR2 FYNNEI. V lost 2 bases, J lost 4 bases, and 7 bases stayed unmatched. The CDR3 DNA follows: TGTGCCAGCAGTGAATCGGGGACAGGGGGTAGATACGAGCAGTACTTC. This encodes CASSESGTGGRYEQYF.

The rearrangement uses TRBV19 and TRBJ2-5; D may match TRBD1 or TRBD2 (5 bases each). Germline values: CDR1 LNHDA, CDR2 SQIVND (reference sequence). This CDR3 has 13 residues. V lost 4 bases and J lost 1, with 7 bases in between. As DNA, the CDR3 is TGTGCCAGTAGTAGGGGGTTCCAAGAGACCCAGTACTTC. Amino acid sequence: CASSRGFQETQYF.

CDR3 DNA sequence: TGCGCCAGCGGCGAACTAACCGGGGAGCTGTTTTTT. Its translation: CASGELTGELFF. The chain joins TRBV10-1 to TRBJ2-2; D remains unclear. CDR1 WNHNN and CDR2 SYGVQD come from the germline V gene (reference sequence). The V gene lost 8 bases and the J gene lost 5 bases, with 9 bases spanning the gap. The CDR3 is 12 amino acids.